The clone carrying this T cell receptor (beta chain) came up a few times. Regarding time point: healthy volunteer bleed at 6 weeks. The study extracted total RNA from unfractionated whole blood. The entry originates in a study of human T cells and chemical hapten exposure. From the RACE reads, TCRdb called clonotypes with MiXCR, one entry per CDR3 protein. The sample lists about 65,000 distinct CDR3 sequences; around 6.5% were seen once. The V end lost 0 bases, the J end lost 7 bases, and 4 bases lay between the germline ends. This CDR3 region has 12 residues. The receptor was derived from a female donor in good health. Some clones in this sample may be carry-over from other donors' samples. The chain carries TRBV12-3 or TRBV12-4 and TRBJ1-5; D is undetermined. Sequencing input: whole blood. DNA of the CDR3: TGTGCCAGCAGTTTAGCCAAGCAGCCCCAGCATTTT. Protein product: CASSLAKQPQHF.